This entry lists 8 T cell receptor beta chains sequenced from one sample in a study of tumor and adjacent non-tumor tissue in lung cancer. The template was RNA from unsorted bulk tissue. Three rounds of nested PCR, following a modified ARM-PCR protocol, produced the TCRbeta library. MiXCR, run by TCRdb on the multiplex PCR reads, gives a single entry per CDR3 protein. This table has tens of thousands of distinct CDR3 sequences, 77% appearing once. The sequenced material came from lung tumor tissue. The receptors shown here come from a woman aged 45-59 years with non-small cell lung cancer.

In this sample, this clonotype turned up once. Just one base apart from a much larger clone, this may be a read error. The chain recombines TRBV28 with TRBJ1-4, with unresolved D. This CDR3 is built from 16 residues. Trimming removed 6 bases from V and 0 bases from J, with 14 bases in between. Germline V gene data show CDR1 as MDHEN and CDR2 as SYDVKM. The CDR3 spells CASRLYHGSTNEKLFF. The CDR3 nucleotides are TGTGCCAGCAGACTCTACCACGGATCAACTAATGAAAAACTGTTTTTT.

A note on this clonotype: This clone may be a read error of a much larger clone one base away. V usage is TRBV28 and J usage is TRBJ2-7; 9 positions match TRBD2. The CDR3 is 13 amino acids. The junction had 13 bases not matched to a gene; V was cut back by 11 bases and J by 8 bases. The germline V gene encodes CDR1 MDHEN and CDR2 SYDVKM. The CDR3 DNA sequence: TGTGCCTCAGGGGCTAGCGGGATGTACCAGCAGTACTTC. Translation: CASGASGMYQQYF.

Remarks on this clonotype: It is likely a read error, because the conserved phenylalanine at the end of the CDR3 is missing. The chain combines TRBV5-1 with TRBJ1-5, with D hard to call. This CDR3 spans 13 amino acids. Germline CDR1 SGHRS, CDR2 YFSETQ. CDR3 region: CASSSTPYQPQHL. The CDR3 nucleotides are TGCGCCAGCAGTTCGACACCATATCAGCCACAGCATCTT.

A single count supports this clonotype. The V gene is TRBV20-1, the J gene TRBJ2-7; TRBD2 matches 9 bases. Per the germline V gene, CDR1 is DFQATT and CDR2 is SNEGSKA (reference sequence). V shed 7 bases, J shed 7 bases, and the junction held 17 bases outside the gene matches. This CDR3 has 15 residues. The CDR3 region has the DNA TGCAGTGATAAAGAACCCCTAGCGGGATTTTGGGAGCAGTACTTC. This sequence encodes CSDKEPLAGFWEQYF.

Remarks on this clonotype: A much larger clone lies one base from this, so it may be a read error. This rearrangement joins TRBV12-3 or TRBV12-4 to TRBJ2-1, with unresolved D. The CDR3 loop spans 13 amino acids. The V and J ends lost 6 bases and 12 bases respectively, with 18 bases between them. The CDR3 DNA reads as TGTGCCAGCAGCAGACGGACCCCAGATGGGCAGTTCTTC. Protein: CASSRRTPDGQFF.

Notes on this clonotype: A junction end diverges from the germline sequence, so it may reflect a read error. This chain's CDR3 is CTSVPQGHTEAFF. In DNA, the CDR3 is TGTACTAGTGTTCCACAGGGGCACACTGAAGCTTTCTTT. The chain combines TRBV12-5 with TRBJ1-1; 7 nucleotides line up with TRBD1. The CDR3 sequence is 13 residues long. Looked up from germline, CDR1 is LGHNT and CDR2 is FRNRAP.

Remarks on this clonotype: This is likely a read error, given that the CDR3 carries no conserved phenylalanine or tryptophan at its end. V is TRBV12-3 or TRBV12-4 and J is TRBJ2-2, with TRBD2 matching over 7 bases. This CDR3 has 18 residues. The ends lost 9 bases at V and 0 bases at J; junction bases unmatched: 16. The DNA of the CDR3 is TGTGCCAGTAGTAGACACGCCTTGGGACTAACGAACACCGGGGAGCTGTTTTTG. It encodes CASSRHALGLTNTGELFL.

This clonotype was seen a single time. This sequence joins TRBV5-1 and TRBJ2-5; D may be TRBD1 (5 bases). The germline CDR1 and CDR2 sequences are SGHRS and YFSETQ. V was shortened by 9 bases and J by 5 bases, with 20 bases between the two germline ends. The CDR3 length is 14 residues. The CDR3 nucleotides are TGCGCCACCAATTATGATACAGGAGCGGAGACCCAGTACTTC. Residues: CATNYDTGAETQYF.